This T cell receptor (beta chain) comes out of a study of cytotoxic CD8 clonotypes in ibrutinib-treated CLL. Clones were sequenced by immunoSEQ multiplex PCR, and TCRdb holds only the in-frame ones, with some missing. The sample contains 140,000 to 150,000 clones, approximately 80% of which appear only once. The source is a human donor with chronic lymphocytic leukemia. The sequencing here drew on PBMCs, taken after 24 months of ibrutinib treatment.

The CDR3, as DNA: TGTGCCAGCAGTTTGGTGGGCAGGGTCCACGAGCAGTACTTC. Residues: CASSLVGRVHEQYF. This chain uses TRBV28 with TRBJ2-7; possible D gene TRBD1, 5 bases. V was shortened by 3 bases and J by 5 bases, with 14 bases between the two germline ends. Germline assignment: CDR1 MDHEN and CDR2 SYDVKM. The CDR3 extends over 14 amino acids.